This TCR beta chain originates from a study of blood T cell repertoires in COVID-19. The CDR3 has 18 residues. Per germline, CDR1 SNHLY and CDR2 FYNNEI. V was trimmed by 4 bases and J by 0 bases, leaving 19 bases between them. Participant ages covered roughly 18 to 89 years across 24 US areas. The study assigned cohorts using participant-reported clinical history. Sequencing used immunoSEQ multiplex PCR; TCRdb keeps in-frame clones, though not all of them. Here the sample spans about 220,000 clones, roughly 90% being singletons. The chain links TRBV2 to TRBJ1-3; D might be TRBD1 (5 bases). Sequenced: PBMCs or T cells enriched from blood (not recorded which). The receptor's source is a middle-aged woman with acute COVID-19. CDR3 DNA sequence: TGTGCCAGCAGTGTTCGGCAGGGCCTATCTCGCTCTGGAAACACCATATATTTT. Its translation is CASSVRQGLSRSGNTIYF.